Presented here are 29 T cell receptor beta chains from one specimen sequenced in a study of T cell responses to AZD1222 COVID-19 vaccine. Clones were read by immunoSEQ multiplex PCR, and TCRdb kept only the in-frame ones, dropping some. This sample has 200,000 or so clones, with over 85% found just once. The sequenced sample was peripheral blood, obtained 28 days after the second AZD1222 dose. All receptors come from an adult who received the AZD1222 COVID-19 vaccine.

The chain couples TRBV4-2 to TRBJ1-6; the D gene is possibly TRBD1 (6 bases). CDR1 and CDR2 from the germline V gene are LGHNA and YNFKEQ. The CDR3 totals 17 residues. The V and J ends lost 2 bases and 7 bases respectively, with 18 bases between them. The CDR3 loop reads CASSQPGGIRPNSPLHF. In nucleotides, the CDR3 is TGTGCCAGCAGCCAACCTGGGGGCATCCGACCCAATTCACCCCTCCACTTT.

The chain recombines TRBV27 with TRBJ1-5; the D is unclear. Trimming removed 3 bases at V and 3 bases at J, with 9 bases between. There are 14 residues in the CDR3. Germline V gene sequence: CDR1 MNHEY, CDR2 SMNVEV (reference sequence). CDR3 in amino acids: CASSFYGINQPQHF. In DNA, the CDR3 is TGTGCCAGCAGTTTTTACGGCATCAATCAGCCCCAGCATTTT.

The chain combines TRBV7-7 with TRBJ2-2; 11 nucleotides agree with TRBD1. The CDR3 has 17 residues. V trimming: 5 bases; J trimming: 4 bases; junction bases outside the gene matches: 9. Per the germline V gene, CDR1 is SSHAT and CDR2 is FNYEAQ (reference sequence). The CDR3: CASSPTPGQGATGELFF. For the CDR3, the DNA is TGTGCCAGCAGCCCTACGCCAGGACAGGGGGCCACCGGGGAGCTGTTTTTT.

CDR3 in amino acids: CASSSTVQRGLFF. The CDR3, as DNA: TGCGCCAGCAGCTCGACAGTCCAAAGGGGGCTGTTTTTT. This chain links TRBV5-1 with TRBJ2-2; D is perhaps TRBD1 (5 bases). V was shortened by 3 bases and J by 13 bases, with 16 bases between the two germline ends. The CDR3 is made up of 13 amino acids. Germline V gene sequence: CDR1 SGHRS, CDR2 YFSETQ.

The chain joins TRBV5-5 to TRBJ2-7; TRBD1 matches at 7 bases. V gave up 4 bases and J gave up 1 base; unmatched junction bases: 8. CDR3 length: 15 amino acids. Looked up from germline, CDR1 is SGHKS and CDR2 is YYEKEE (reference sequence). The CDR3 bases are TGTGCCAGCAGCCCGAGACAGGGAGAATCCTACGAGCAGTACTTC. This codes for CASSPRQGESYEQYF.

The chain is built from TRBV5-1 and TRBJ2-1; tentatively, D is TRBD2 (6 bases). The CDR3 runs to 16 residues. CDR1 and CDR2 from the germline V gene are SGHRS and YFSETQ. V lost 2 bases to trimming and J lost 0 bases, with 12 bases between them. CDR3 amino acids: CASSLTSSSSYNEQFF. In DNA form, the CDR3 reads TGCGCCAGCAGCTTAACTAGCTCTAGCTCCTACAATGAGCAGTTCTTC.

The J gene is TRBJ2-7, the V gene TRBV24-1; 8 bases fit TRBD1. CDR1 and CDR2 from the germline V gene are KGHDR and SFDVKD. V shed 4 bases, J shed 6 bases, and the junction held 10 bases outside the gene matches. The CDR3 consists of 15 residues. CDR3 in DNA: TGTGCCACCAGTGAGCGGACAGGGACGACGGGCGAGCAGTACTTC. It yields the protein CATSERTGTTGEQYF.

The rearrangement uses TRBV11-2 and TRBJ2-7; TRBD2 agrees at 10 bases. This CDR3 region has 16 residues. Trimming took 1 base from V and 4 from J; bases not matched to a gene: 7. Germline values: CDR1 SGHAT, CDR2 FQNNGV. The CDR3 DNA reads as TGTGCCAGCAGCTTAGCCGGGGCTAGCGGGGGATACGAGCAGTACTTC. It encodes CASSLAGASGGYEQYF.

The chain employs TRBV15 and TRBJ2-2; D is uncertain. The germline V gene encodes CDR1 LNHNV and CDR2 YYDKDF (reference sequence). This CDR3 is built from 14 residues. With 0 bases removed from V and 9 bases from J, the gap between germline ends came to 11 bases. In nucleotides, the CDR3 is TGTGCCACCAGCAGAGATGGACCTTACCGGGAGCTGTTTTTT. Translating gives CATSRDGPYRELFF.

The rearrangement joins TRBV7-7 to TRBJ2-1; TRBD1 matches 8 bases. The V segment lost 3 bases and the J segment 3 bases; nucleotides outside the gene matches: 4. CDR3 length: 15 residues. Germline CDR1 reads SSHAT; CDR2 reads FNYEAQ (reference sequence). The CDR3 loop reads CASSFGQGGYNEQFF. CDR3 in DNA: TGTGCCAGCAGCTTCGGACAGGGCGGCTACAATGAGCAGTTCTTC.

The chain links TRBV19 to TRBJ1-1; D ambiguous. V was shortened by 4 bases and J by 1 base, with 7 bases between the two germline ends. The CDR3 runs 13 residues. The V gene's germline CDR1 is LNHDA and CDR2 SQIVND (reference sequence). The CDR3 spells CASSTLGNTEAFF. For the CDR3, the DNA is TGTGCCAGTAGTACCCTGGGGAACACTGAAGCTTTCTTT.

V gene TRBV9 combines with J gene TRBJ1-3, with TRBD1 matching over 7 bases. V shed 4 bases and J 3 bases; nucleotides not matched to a gene: 13. This CDR3 is built from 17 residues. Germline V gene lookup returns CDR1 SGDLS and CDR2 YYNGEE. The CDR3 nucleotides read TGTGCCAGCAGCCCTCGGTTTACAGGGGCGCTTGGAAACACCATATATTTT. It yields the protein CASSPRFTGALGNTIYF.

The chain links TRBV5-1 to TRBJ1-1; TRBD1 agrees at 7 bases. The germline gives CDR1 SGHRS, CDR2 YFSETQ. The junction had 13 bases not matched to a gene; V was cut back by 2 bases and J by 0 bases. The CDR3 spans 18 residues. This CDR3 is CASSLKWRTGEMNTEAFF. The CDR3 DNA reads as TGCGCCAGCAGCTTAAAATGGCGGACAGGTGAAATGAACACTGAAGCTTTCTTT. The complete variable domain, with remaining parts taken from reference TRBV5-1 and TRBJ1-1, reads KAGVTQTPRYLIKTRGQQVTLSCSPISGHRSVSWYQQTPGQGLQFLFEYFSETQRNKGNFPGRFSGRQFSNSRSEMNVSTLELGDSALYLCASSLKWRTGEMNTEAFFGQGTRLTVV.

The chain carries TRBV6-5 and TRBJ1-4, with D uncertain. Germline V gives CDR1 MNHEY, CDR2 SVGAGI. The V and J ends lost 6 bases and 7 bases respectively, with 15 bases between them. The CDR3 is 14 amino acids. This chain's CDR3 is CASRRLGAAEKLFF. CDR3 DNA sequence: TGTGCCAGCAGACGGCTAGGCGCTGCTGAAAAACTGTTTTTT.

CDR3 sequence reads: CASTQNTEAFF. For the CDR3, the DNA is TGTGCCAGTACCCAGAACACTGAAGCTTTCTTT. V and J are TRBV7-9 and TRBJ1-1; D is uncertain. V was cut by 9 bases and J by 1 base, with 6 bases left in between. Germline V gene sequence: CDR1 SEHNR, CDR2 FQNEAQ (reference sequence). CDR3 length equals 11 residues.

The chain recombines TRBV28 with TRBJ1-1; D remains unclear. The germline gives CDR1 MDHEN, CDR2 SYDVKM. V was cut by 3 bases and J by 1 base, with 6 bases left in between. The CDR3 spans 13 residues. The CDR3 here is CASSFTRNTEAFF. CDR3 in DNA: TGTGCCAGCAGTTTTACCAGGAACACTGAAGCTTTCTTT.

This rearrangement joins TRBV7-8 to TRBJ1-4, with D unclear. Germline assignment: CDR1 SGHVS and CDR2 FQNEAQ. V was shortened by 3 bases and J by 6 bases, with 17 bases between the two germline ends. The CDR3 runs 16 residues. Here the CDR3 DNA reads TGTGCCAGCAGCTTCCCTACATGGGGAAGGGATGAAAAACTGTTTTTT. Protein product: CASSFPTWGRDEKLFF.

This chain connects TRBV27 to TRBJ2-3, with D unclear. Trimming left V 6 bases short and J 6 bases short, with 13 bases between. The germline gives CDR1 MNHEY, CDR2 SMNVEV (reference sequence). The length of the CDR3 is 13 residues. CDR3: CASSRQVLDTQYF. The DNA for the CDR3 is TGTGCCAGCAGCCGCCAAGTACTGGATACGCAGTATTTT.

This chain uses TRBV19 with TRBJ1-5; 9 nucleotides agree with TRBD1. The CDR3 extends over 15 amino acids. CDR1 and CDR2 from the germline V gene are LNHDA and SQIVND (reference sequence). Trimming took 6 bases from V and 3 from J; bases not matched to a gene: 6. The CDR3 nucleotides are TGTGCCAGTAGCCTCCGGGACAGGGTCAATCAGCCCCAGCATTTT. Translation: CASSLRDRVNQPQHF. Combining the CDR3 with reference TRBV19 and TRBJ1-5 gives the whole variable domain DGGITQSPKYLFRKEGQNVTLSCEQNLNHDAMYWYRQDPGQGLRLIYYSQIVNDFQKGDIAEGYSVSREKKESFPLTVTSAQKNPTAFYLCASSLRDRVNQPQHFGDGTRLSIL.

The chain employs TRBV5-4 and TRBJ1-4; D possibly corresponds to TRBD1 (6 bases). V dropped 0 bases and J dropped 8 bases, with 11 bases sitting between them. CDR3 length: 14 amino acids. Germline assignment: CDR1 SGHNT and CDR2 YYREEE (reference sequence). The CDR3 reads CASSLGGGGEKLFF. The CDR3 region has the DNA TGTGCCAGCAGCTTGGGGGGGGGCGGCGAAAAACTGTTTTTT.

The chain has TRBV28 and TRBJ1-3; D not certain. The V end lost 8 bases, the J end lost 5 bases, and 13 bases lay between the germline ends. Germline CDR1 MDHEN, CDR2 SYDVKM. The CDR3 totals 13 residues. The CDR3 nucleotides are TGTGCCAGCCGGACGGACGGGAGAAACACCATATATTTT. It is translated as CASRTDGRNTIYF.

The rearrangement joins TRBV24-1 to TRBJ2-3; either TRBD1 or TRBD2 may fit D (5 bases each). The CDR3 spans 15 residues. Trimming pared 7 bases from V and 1 base from J, leaving 14 bases between. Germline CDR1 KGHDR, CDR2 SFDVKD. In DNA, the CDR3 is TGTGCCACCAGCCGCCGGGACGGGGGCACAGATACGCAGTATTTT. Its translation: CATSRRDGGTDTQYF.

The chain carries TRBV3-1 (or the pseudogene TRBV3-2) and TRBJ1-4; possibly TRBD1 for D (6 bases). Germline V gene sequence: CDR1 LGHDT, CDR2 YNNKEL (reference sequence). With 4 bases removed from V and 6 bases from J, the gap between germline ends came to 15 bases. The CDR3 is made up of 15 amino acids. The CDR3 sequence is CASSPSQGWDEKLFF. CDR3 nucleotide sequence: TGTGCCAGCAGCCCTTCACAGGGTTGGGATGAAAAACTGTTTTTT.

The genes are TRBV27 and TRBJ2-1, with D possibly TRBD2 on 5 matching bases. The length of the CDR3 is 13 residues. CDR1 and CDR2 from the germline V gene are MNHEY and SMNVEV (reference sequence). Trimming removed 5 bases from V and 3 bases from J, with 8 bases in between. In DNA, the CDR3 is TGTGCCAGCAGTAGGAGGTTCTACAATGAGCAGTTCTTC. The encoded protein is CASSRRFYNEQFF.

V usage is TRBV11-2 and J usage is TRBJ2-1, with 7 bases aligning to TRBD2. Germline assignment: CDR1 SGHAT and CDR2 FQNNGV. The CDR3 spans 11 residues. J lost 12 bases, V lost 5 bases, and 4 bases had no gene match. In DNA, the CDR3 is TGTGCCAGCAGCCCATTAGCGGGGCAGTTCTTC. Its protein is CASSPLAGQFF.

V gene TRBV11-2 combines with J gene TRBJ2-6; the D is unclear. Germline CDR1 SGHAT, CDR2 FQNNGV. V was clipped by 2 bases and J by 3 bases, with 2 bases between them. This CDR3 has 13 residues. As DNA, the CDR3 is TGTGCCAGCAGCTTAATTGGGGCCAACGTCCTGACTTTC. Residues: CASSLIGANVLTF.

The rearrangement uses TRBV6-2 or TRBV6-3 and TRBJ1-2; D might be TRBD1 (5 bases). The length of the CDR3 is 13 residues. Germline V gene lookup returns CDR1 MNHEY and CDR2 SVGEGT. Trimming took 2 bases from V and 8 from J, leaving 12 bases between them. The chain's CDR3 is CASSYNGADGYTF. CDR3 nucleotides: TGTGCCAGCAGTTACAACGGGGCTGACGGCTACACCTTC.

The chain joins TRBV13 to TRBJ2-7, with D tentatively TRBD1 (6 bases). Germline V gene data show CDR1 as PRHDT and CDR2 as FYEKMQ (reference sequence). The CDR3 length is 13 residues. Trimming took 6 bases from V and 6 from J, leaving 15 bases between them. The CDR3 spells CASSSQGYSEQYF. The CDR3 bases are TGTGCCAGCAGTTCACAGGGCTACTCCGAGCAGTACTTC.

This sequence joins TRBV6-5 and TRBJ1-1; D ambiguous. V dropped 8 bases and J dropped 2 bases, with 18 bases sitting between them. Germline lookup yields CDR1 MNHEY and CDR2 SVGAGI. CDR3 length: 15 residues. The CDR3 DNA reads TGTGCCAGCTCACCCCTCGGGGTCGTTAACACTGAAGCTTTCTTT. Protein: CASSPLGVVNTEAFF.